A single sample gave rise to the 7 T cell receptor beta chains below, sequenced in a study of technical replicates of blood from several donors. The method was immunoSEQ multiplex PCR; TCRdb's version includes in-frame clones alone and lacks a portion of them. The sample shows about 93,000 clones, about 96% of them seen only once. The sample was T cells isolated from PBMCs. These TCRs come from a human donor in good health.

V is TRBV5-8 and J is TRBJ2-3, with TRBD2 identical over 10 bases. Germline V gene lookup returns CDR1 SGHTS and CDR2 YDEGEE. The CDR3 extends over 18 amino acids. Trimming cost V 0 bases and J 3 bases; bases outside gene matches: 10. The CDR3: CASSLVLRAGGHTDTQYF. As DNA, the CDR3 is TGTGCCAGCAGCTTGGTTCTCCGAGCGGGGGGGCATACAGATACGCAGTATTTT.

Only one count was recorded for this clone. This chain uses TRBV30 with TRBJ1-6; D may be TRBD1 (5 bases). Germline V gene sequence: CDR1 GTSNPN, CDR2 SVGIG (reference sequence). The V and J ends lost 2 bases and 7 bases respectively, with 12 bases between them. The CDR3 length is 14 residues. Here the CDR3 reads CAWSWSTANSPLHF. DNA for the CDR3: TGTGCCTGGAGTTGGTCGACAGCAAATTCACCCCTCCACTTT. Full variable domain (missing parts from reference TRBV30 and TRBJ1-6): SQTIHQWPATLVQPVGSPLSLECTVEGTSNPNLYWYRQAAGRGLQLLFYSVGIGQISSEVPQNLSASRPQDRQFILSSKKLLLSDSGFYLCAWSWSTANSPLHFGNGTRLTVT.

This sequence joins TRBV11-2 and TRBJ2-6, with 13 bases identical to TRBD2. V shed 3 bases and J 4 bases; nucleotides not matched to a gene: 6. The V gene's germline CDR1 is SGHAT and CDR2 FQNNGV. CDR3 size: 18 residues. Written as DNA, the CDR3 is TGTGCCAGCAGCTTGGGACTAGCGGGGCCACGAGGGGCCAACGTCCTGACTTTC. Its translation: CASSLGLAGPRGANVLTF.

The chain couples TRBV5-1 to TRBJ2-1, with D hard to call. The germline V gene encodes CDR1 SGHRS and CDR2 YFSETQ. The CDR3 is 14 residues long. V was cut by 3 bases and J by 0 bases, with 7 bases left in between. The DNA for the CDR3 is TGCGCCAGCAGCTCCCTGAGCTCCTACAATGAGCAGTTCTTC. It is translated as CASSSLSSYNEQFF.

The rearrangement links TRBV9 to TRBJ1-3; D is ambiguous. V was shortened by 4 bases and J by 0 bases, with 11 bases between the two germline ends. The germline V gene encodes CDR1 SGDLS and CDR2 YYNGEE. This CDR3 spans 15 amino acids. CDR3 residues: CASSPRGSSGNTIYF. CDR3 coding DNA: TGTGCCAGCAGCCCACGGGGTAGCTCTGGAAACACCATATATTTT.

This chain joins TRBV19 and TRBJ2-3; perhaps TRBD2 as D (5 bases). The CDR3 extends over 15 amino acids. Looked up from germline, CDR1 is LNHDA and CDR2 is SQIVND (reference sequence). V gave up 4 bases and J gave up 3 bases, with 14 bases separating them. The CDR3 loop is CASSTVAQWTDTQYF. DNA of the CDR3: TGTGCCAGTAGTACCGTAGCGCAGTGGACAGATACGCAGTATTTT. Based on the CDR3 plus reference TRBV19 and TRBJ2-3, the full variable domain is DGGITQSPKYLFRKEGQNVTLSCEQNLNHDAMYWYRQDPGQGLRLIYYSQIVNDFQKGDIAEGYSVSREKKESFPLTVTSAQKNPTAFYLCASSTVAQWTDTQYFGPGTRLTVL.

This clone was seen only once. The chain combines TRBV14 with TRBJ2-3; D is uncertain. CDR3 size: 16 residues. Trimming shortened V by 1 base and J by 2 bases, and 13 bases separated the two germline ends. Germline CDR1 is SGHDN and CDR2 is FVKESK. CDR3 sequence: CASSQALHANTDTQYF. For the CDR3, the DNA is TGTGCCAGCAGCCAAGCCCTCCACGCTAACACAGATACGCAGTATTTT.